A single sample is the source of the 28 T cell receptor beta chains below, sequenced in a study of identical twins. TCRdb analysed the 5' RACE reads with MiXCR anew, one entry per CDR3 protein. The table shows 1.5 million to 2 million distinct CDR3 sequences, with roughly 35% occurring only once. The sample consisted of cord blood. The receptors come from a newborn girl in good health.

The chain employs TRBV19 and TRBJ1-1; a weak D match, TRBD1 (6 bases). V was shortened by 2 bases and J by 4 bases, with 14 bases between the two germline ends. The CDR3 is 15 amino acids. In germline, CDR1 is LNHDA, CDR2 SQIVND (reference sequence). CDR3 sequence: CASSIPGRGPTEAFF. CDR3 DNA: TGTGCCAGTAGTATACCAGGCAGGGGCCCCACTGAAGCTTTCTTT.

The chain uses TRBV12-3 or TRBV12-4 and TRBJ2-3; 7 nucleotides line up with TRBD1. Losses at the gene ends were 7 bases for V and 3 bases for J; bases not matched to a gene: 10. There are 15 residues in the CDR3. CDR3: CASTKPGGLTDTQYF. The CDR3 DNA follows: TGTGCCAGCACCAAACCAGGGGGTCTTACAGATACGCAGTATTTT.

The CDR3 nucleotides read TGTGCCAGCAGCCAAGGGGTGATACACAATGAGCAGTTCTTC. It is translated as CASSQGVIHNEQFF. J is TRBJ2-1 and V is TRBV5-5; D is possibly TRBD1 (5 bases). Between the trimmed V and J ends, which lost 4 bases and 5 bases, there was a span of 13 bases. Germline values: CDR1 SGHKS, CDR2 YYEKEE (reference sequence). This CDR3 comprises 14 residues.

The V gene is TRBV29-1, the J gene TRBJ2-5; D perhaps matches TRBD2 (6 bases). With 7 bases removed from V and 11 bases from J, the gap between germline ends came to 17 bases. This CDR3 comprises 11 residues. Germline V gives CDR1 SQVTM, CDR2 ANQGSEA. The CDR3 DNA reads as TGCAGCGCGCTAGCGAACAATGAGCAGTACTTC. It is translated as CSALANNEQYF.

The sample holds a few counts of this clonotype. V and J are TRBV28 and TRBJ2-7; 7 nucleotides match TRBD2. This CDR3 has 15 amino acids. Germline values: CDR1 MDHEN, CDR2 SYDVKM. V shed 8 bases, J shed 5 bases, and the junction held 15 bases outside the gene matches. Written as DNA, the CDR3 is TGTGCCAGCGGGAACGGCGGGAGCCTAGACCACGAGCAGTACTTC. It translates to CASGNGGSLDHEQYF.

The CDR3 DNA follows: TGCAGAGGCACGGGGGACAATGAGCAGTTCTTC. Translating it yields CRGTGDNEQFF. The rearrangement links TRBV20-1 to TRBJ2-1; TRBD2 is a possible D gene (6 bases). The length of the CDR3 is 11 residues. Germline lookup yields CDR1 DFQATT and CDR2 SNEGSKA (reference sequence).

This clonotype showed up just a few times. The genes are TRBV5-1 and TRBJ1-6; D remains unclear. V lost 0 bases and J 7 bases, leaving 5 bases between the germline ends. This CDR3 is built from 13 residues. Germline values: CDR1 SGHRS, CDR2 YFSETQ. DNA of the CDR3: TGCGCCAGCAGCTTGGAAAGGAATTCACCCCTCCACTTT. This gives the protein CASSLERNSPLHF.

The chain joins TRBV20-1 to TRBJ2-1; 8 nucleotides match TRBD2. V gave up 3 bases and J gave up 5 bases; unmatched junction bases: 12. Germline V CDR1 and CDR2: DFQATT, SNEGSKA (reference sequence). The CDR3 covers 16 residues. This CDR3 reads CSASSRGGRRDNEQFF. The DNA for the CDR3 is TGCAGTGCTAGTAGTCGGGGGGGGCGAAGGGACAATGAGCAGTTCTTC.

The CDR3 loop is CASSPSSQGGYGYTF. In DNA, the CDR3 is TGCGCCAGCAGCCCTTCTTCCCAGGGGGGCTATGGCTACACCTTC. The rearrangement links TRBV10-2 to TRBJ1-2; 7 nucleotides agree with TRBD1. With 6 bases clipped from V and 4 bases from J, the junction kept 11 bases outside the gene matches. The CDR3 loop spans 15 amino acids. The V gene's germline CDR1 is WSHSY and CDR2 SAAADI.

This clonotype showed up just a few times. The chain employs TRBV28 and TRBJ2-7; D might be TRBD2 (6 bases). V was cut by 3 bases and J by 0 bases, with 15 bases left in between. CDR3 size: 16 residues. The germline V gene has CDR1 MDHEN and CDR2 SYDVKM. The chain's CDR3 is CASSFPPWRGSYEQYF. In DNA, the CDR3 is TGTGCCAGCAGTTTTCCTCCGTGGCGGGGCTCCTACGAGCAGTACTTC.

J is TRBJ2-3 and V is TRBV5-6; 7 bases line up with TRBD1. V lost 0 bases, J lost 3 bases, and 10 bases stayed unmatched. CDR1 and CDR2 from the germline V gene are SGHDT and YYEEEE. CDR3 length equals 17 residues. The CDR3 DNA sequence: TGTGCCAGCAGCTTGGCCCCACAGGGGTGGAGGACAGATACGCAGTATTTT. Translation: CASSLAPQGWRTDTQYF.

This chain joins TRBV15 and TRBJ2-5, with D possibly being TRBD2 (6 bases). Germline CDR1 LNHNV, CDR2 YYDKDF (reference sequence). This CDR3 spans 14 amino acids. Trimming removed 6 bases from V and 2 bases from J, with 13 bases in between. CDR3 coding DNA: TGTGCCACCAGGGCCGGGGGTAGGCAAGAGACCCAGTACTTC. This sequence encodes CATRAGGRQETQYF.

The V gene is TRBV25-1, the J gene TRBJ1-1, with 10 bases identical to TRBD1. The V gene's germline CDR1 is MGHDK and CDR2 SYGVNS. The CDR3 extends over 16 amino acids. V was clipped by 6 bases and J by 5 bases; unmatched bases: 12. The CDR3: CASRTTGGPETTEAFF. The CDR3 nucleotides are TGTGCCAGCAGGACGACAGGGGGCCCGGAAACGACTGAAGCTTTCTTT.

The chain recombines TRBV20-1 with TRBJ2-1, with D perhaps matching TRBD2 (6 bases). Germline V CDR1 and CDR2: DFQATT, SNEGSKA (reference sequence). V lost 4 bases to trimming and J lost 0 bases, with 10 bases between them. There are 14 residues in the CDR3. The DNA of the CDR3 is TGCAGTGCTACTAGCGAAAGCTCCTACAATGAGCAGTTCTTC. Translation: CSATSESSYNEQFF.

V is TRBV7-2 and J is TRBJ1-6, with 7 bases lining up with TRBD1. With 4 bases clipped from V and 0 bases from J, the junction kept 9 bases outside the gene matches. CDR1 is SGHTA, CDR2 FQGNSA, per germline. This CDR3 has 18 amino acids. The chain's CDR3 is CASSSRTGFLSYNSPLHF. DNA of the CDR3: TGTGCCAGCAGCTCTCGGACAGGATTCCTCTCCTATAATTCACCCCTCCACTTT. Supplemented by reference TRBV7-2 and TRBJ1-6, the full variable domain reads GAGVSQSPSNKVTEKGKDVELRCDPISGHTALYWYRQSLGQGLEFLIYFQGNSAPDKSGLPSDRFSAERTGGSVSTLTIQRTQQEDSAVYLCASSSRTGFLSYNSPLHFGNGTRLTVT.

CDR3 sequence reads: CASSLVRSGGYHNEQFF. CDR3 in DNA: TGCGCCAGCAGCTTGGTTCGTAGCGGGGGATACCACAATGAGCAGTTCTTC. This chain links TRBV5-1 with TRBJ2-1; TRBD2 agrees at 9 bases. There are 17 residues in the CDR3. From germline, CDR1 is SGHRS and CDR2 YFSETQ. V was pared by 0 bases and J by 5 bases, with 9 bases of the junction left unmatched.

On this clonotype itself: The germline gene is not matched at one end of the junction; a read error may be the cause. The chain carries TRBV4-2 and TRBJ2-1; the D gene is possibly TRBD2 (5 bases). The CDR3 is 15 amino acids. CDR1 LGHNA and CDR2 YNFKEQ come from the germline V gene. The CDR3 here is CASSQDRGTDNEHFF. Written as DNA, the CDR3 is TGTGCCAGCAGCCAAGATCGGGGAACCGACAATGAGCACTTCTTC.

This clonotype has a handful of counts. This chain uses TRBV10-2 with TRBJ2-4; possible D gene TRBD2, 5 bases. The V and J ends lost 4 bases and 0 bases respectively, with 19 bases between them. The CDR3 is made up of 18 amino acids. Germline V gene data show CDR1 as WSHSY and CDR2 as SAAADI. The CDR3 region has the DNA TGCGCCAGCAGTGCCTCCCATCTGCGGGCTCTAGCCAAAAACATTCAGTACTTC. Its protein is CASSASHLRALAKNIQYF.

The chain employs TRBV7-2 and TRBJ2-3; D is undetermined. The length of the CDR3 is 18 residues. V shed 5 bases and J shed 2 bases, with 23 bases lying between them. CDR1 SGHTA and CDR2 FQGNSA come from the germline V gene. The CDR3 protein is CASSLSGWYRADTDTQYF. CDR3 nucleotide sequence: TGTGCCAGCAGCCTCTCTGGATGGTACCGAGCAGACACAGATACGCAGTATTTT.

V gene TRBV10-1 combines with J gene TRBJ1-6; no clear D. The V gene's germline CDR1 is WNHNN and CDR2 SYGVQD (reference sequence). The CDR3 covers 12 residues. V gave up 3 bases and J gave up 7 bases, with 4 bases separating them. The chain's CDR3 is CASSDGNSPLHF. CDR3 DNA sequence: TGCGCCAGCAGTGATGGGAATTCACCCCTCCACTTT.

The genes are TRBV29-1 and TRBJ2-7; D may be TRBD2 (7 bases). V lost 7 bases and J 1 base, leaving 17 bases between the germline ends. This CDR3 is built from 14 residues. Germline CDR1 reads SQVTM; CDR2 reads ANQGSEA. This CDR3 is CSALGGRGSYEQYF. The CDR3 DNA sequence: TGCAGCGCTCTAGGGGGGAGGGGTTCCTACGAGCAGTACTTC.

This clonotype showed up many times. The V and J genes are TRBV10-2 and TRBJ1-2; D is uncertain. The V and J ends lost 0 bases and 4 bases respectively, with 3 bases between them. The CDR3 extends over 12 amino acids. Germline CDR1 is WSHSY and CDR2 is SAAADI. In DNA, the CDR3 is TGCGCCAGCAGTGAGTCTTTCTATGGCTACACCTTC. This gives the protein CASSESFYGYTF.

This clonotype came up many times. This chain links TRBV28 with TRBJ2-7; TRBD1 might be the D (5 bases). The V and J ends lost 2 bases and 4 bases respectively, with 6 bases between them. Germline V lookup: CDR1 MDHEN, CDR2 SYDVKM. The CDR3 runs 12 residues. The chain's CDR3 is CASSLKGYEQYF. As DNA, the CDR3 is TGTGCCAGCAGTTTAAAGGGGTACGAGCAGTACTTC.

The sample holds a few counts of this clonotype. J is TRBJ2-3 and V is TRBV5-4, with D hard to call. Per germline, CDR1 SGHNT and CDR2 YYREEE (reference sequence). The CDR3 sequence is 14 residues long. V lost 4 bases and J 2 bases, leaving 11 bases between the germline ends. The CDR3 loop is CASSTSVATDTQYF. The CDR3 DNA is TGTGCCAGCAGCACGTCAGTCGCCACAGATACGCAGTATTTT.

The chain is built from TRBV27 and TRBJ2-1; 8 nucleotides line up with TRBD2. The CDR3 consists of 16 residues. CDR1 and CDR2 from the germline V gene are MNHEY and SMNVEV (reference sequence). Trimming removed 2 bases from V and 7 bases from J; junction bases left unmatched: 10. The CDR3 spells CASSLAPGGGLNEQFF. The CDR3 nucleotides read TGTGCCAGCAGTTTAGCCCCGGGAGGGGGGTTAAATGAGCAGTTCTTC.

The genes are TRBV6-2 or TRBV6-3 and TRBJ2-7; 11 nucleotides match TRBD2. J was trimmed by 7 bases and V by 4 bases; bases with no gene match: 12. CDR1 is MNHEY and CDR2 is SVGEGT in the germline V gene. This CDR3 has 16 residues. CDR3 residues: CASSSPVAGGFNEQYF. The CDR3 DNA reads as TGTGCCAGCAGTTCCCCCGTAGCGGGAGGGTTCAATGAGCAGTACTTC.

V is TRBV4-2 and J is TRBJ2-7; 13 nucleotides match TRBD2. Per the germline V gene, CDR1 is LGHNA and CDR2 is YNFKEQ. The CDR3 spans 15 residues. J was trimmed by 7 bases and V by 3 bases; bases with no gene match: 6. CDR3 sequence reads: CASSQEGLAGVEQYF. The CDR3 DNA follows: TGTGCCAGCAGCCAGGAAGGACTAGCGGGAGTTGAGCAGTACTTC.

The V and J genes are TRBV6-6 and TRBJ1-1; 12 positions match TRBD1. CDR1 is MNHNY and CDR2 is SVGAGI in the germline V gene (reference sequence). CDR3 length: 16 residues. Losses at the gene ends were 2 bases for V and 1 base for J; bases not matched to a gene: 2. CDR3 nucleotides: TGTGCCAGCAGTTACGGGGACAGGGGGCAGAACACTGAAGCTTTCTTT. Its protein product is CASSYGDRGQNTEAFF.